The 27 T cell receptor beta chains below all came from one sample that was sequenced in a study of neurological immune-mediated disorders. TCRdb recomputed calls from the 5' RACE reads with MiXCR, one row per CDR3 protein. The sample shows tens of thousands of distinct CDR3 sequences, 9.5% to 15% of them seen only once. Sequenced material: PBMCs. The receptors here all came from a female donor in good health.

This clonotype has at least ten counts. V and J are TRBV29-1 and TRBJ2-2, with a weak D call TRBD1 (5 bases). CDR3 length equals 12 residues. The V and J ends lost 4 bases and 3 bases respectively, with 6 bases between them. CDR1 is SQVTM and CDR2 is ANQGSEA in the germline V gene. The CDR3 DNA follows: TGCAGCGTTGGACAGCACACCGGGGAGCTGTTTTTT. Encoded protein: CSVGQHTGELFF.

This clonotype was picked up many times. The chain employs TRBV20-1 and TRBJ2-7; no clear D. The germline V gene has CDR1 DFQATT and CDR2 SNEGSKA (reference sequence). The V gene lost 5 bases and the J gene lost 5 bases, with 13 bases spanning the gap. CDR3 length: 12 residues. CDR3 in amino acids: CSAQLHRNEQYF. CDR3 nucleotides: TGCAGTGCTCAACTACATCGGAACGAGCAGTACTTC.

The gene calls are TRBV7-2 and TRBJ2-5; tentative D call: TRBD2 (5 bases). V gave up 4 bases and J gave up 5 bases, with 20 bases separating them. Per the germline V gene, CDR1 is SGHTA and CDR2 is FQGNSA. CDR3 length: 16 residues. CDR3 nucleotides: TGTGCCAGCAGCTCGGGGATCGGTGGAGGTCGGGAGACCCAGTACTTC. Its translation is CASSSGIGGGRETQYF.

This clonotype was counted many times. This chain joins TRBV20-1 and TRBJ1-1, with 7 bases fitting TRBD1. CDR3 length equals 16 residues. After removal of 6 bases from V and 6 bases from J, the junction contained 19 bases not matched to a gene. Looked up from germline, CDR1 is DFQATT and CDR2 is SNEGSKA (reference sequence). The CDR3 coding sequence is TGCAGTGCCGCACAGATCCGGACAGGACTTTGGCCTGAAGCTTTCTTT. Translation: CSAAQIRTGLWPEAFF.

A word on this clonotype: Its ends do not fully match the called genes, so a read error is possible. The chain carries TRBV12-3 or TRBV12-4 and TRBJ1-5; D is uncertain. The CDR3 extends over 14 amino acids. CDR3 amino acids: CACSSQQTNQPQHF. CDR3 bases: TGTGCCTGCAGTTCACAGCAAACCAATCAGCCCCAGCATTTT.

This clonotype has at least ten counts. The chain joins TRBV20-1 to TRBJ2-5; TRBD2 aligns across 13 bases. CDR1 is DFQATT and CDR2 is SNEGSKA in the germline V gene (reference sequence). Trimming at V came to 5 bases and at J to 4 bases, leaving 7 bases not matched to a gene. The CDR3 extends over 15 amino acids. CDR3 in DNA: TGCAGTGCTTCCCGACTAGCGGGGGGCGGAGAGACCCAGTACTTC. This codes for CSASRLAGGGETQYF.

This clonotype was detected ten times or more. The rearrangement links TRBV5-1 to TRBJ2-6; unclear D gene. Trimming shortened V by 4 bases and J by 0 bases, and 5 bases separated the two germline ends. Germline V lookup: CDR1 SGHRS, CDR2 YFSETQ. The CDR3 spans 14 residues. The CDR3 sequence: CASSLSSGANVLTF. The CDR3, as DNA: TGCGCCAGCAGCCTAAGCTCTGGGGCCAACGTCCTGACTTTC. The full variable domain, with the rest looked up from reference TRBV5-1 and TRBJ2-6, is KAGVTQTPRYLIKTRGQQVTLSCSPISGHRSVSWYQQTPGQGLQFLFEYFSETQRNKGNFPGRFSGRQFSNSRSEMNVSTLELGDSALYLCASSLSSGANVLTFGAGSRLTVL.

A remark on this clonotype: One junction end disagrees with the germline gene, perhaps due to a read error. This chain connects TRBV5-1 to TRBJ2-5; weak D call: TRBD1 (5 bases). Germline V CDR1 and CDR2: SGHRS, YFSETQ. This CDR3 is built from 15 residues. DNA for the CDR3: TGCGTCAGCAGCTTGATTCCCCGGGCAGGGGAGACCCAGTACTTC. Translation gives CVSSLIPRAGETQYF. The whole variable domain, filled in from reference TRBV5-1 and TRBJ2-5, reads KAGVTQTPRYLIKTRGQQVTLSCSPISGHRSVSWYQQTPGQGLQFLFEYFSETQRNKGNFPGRFSGRQFSNSRSEMNVSTLELGDSALYLCVSSLIPRAGETQYFGPGTRLLVL.

In this sample, this clonotype turned up many times. The rearrangement joins TRBV29-1 to TRBJ1-2; tentative D call: TRBD1 (5 bases). CDR1 and CDR2 (germline): SQVTM, ANQGSEA. The ends were cut back, 7 bases at V and 0 bases at J, with 12 bases in the middle. The CDR3 consists of 13 residues. In DNA form, the CDR3 reads TGCAGCGGACAGACGGGAACTAACTATGGCTACACCTTC. Its translation is CSGQTGTNYGYTF.

In regard to this clonotype: It may be a read error: a sequence one base away is much more abundant. V is TRBV10-3 and J is TRBJ2-1; no clear D. Germline V gene sequence: CDR1 ENHRY, CDR2 SYGVKD. Trimming took off 5 bases at V and 6 bases at J, with 8 bases between the two ends. CDR3 length: 12 amino acids. The CDR3 sequence is CAISRDGNEQFF. In DNA, the CDR3 is TGTGCCATCAGTAGAGACGGCAATGAGCAGTTCTTC.

This clonotype was seen repeatedly, ten times or more. The chain uses TRBV9 and TRBJ2-3; no firm D call. Germline V gene data show CDR1 as SGDLS and CDR2 as YYNGEE. The germline V and J ends were trimmed by 7 bases and 0 bases, with 6 bases remaining between them. There are 12 residues in the CDR3. This CDR3 reads CASSKSTDTQYF. The CDR3 nucleotides are TGTGCCAGCTCCAAGAGCACAGATACGCAGTATTTT.

The CDR3 DNA sequence: TGTGCCAGCAGCTTCTCGGACAGCTACAATGAGCAGTTCTTC. Translation: CASSFSDSYNEQFF. The rearrangement uses TRBV7-9 and TRBJ2-1; tentative D call: TRBD1 (6 bases). Germline V gives CDR1 SEHNR, CDR2 FQNEAQ (reference sequence). The V and J ends lost 3 bases and 3 bases respectively, with 9 bases between them. The CDR3 covers 14 residues.

The V and J genes are TRBV19 and TRBJ2-3, with 7 bases fitting TRBD2. After removal of 5 bases from V and 4 bases from J, the junction contained 9 bases not matched to a gene. The CDR3 length is 15 residues. Germline assignment: CDR1 LNHDA and CDR2 SQIVND (reference sequence). The CDR3 region is CASSRGVLTADTQYF. The CDR3 region has the DNA TGTGCCAGTAGTCGGGGGGTTCTGACGGCAGATACGCAGTATTTT.

This clonotype was counted ten times or more. This chain links TRBV4-1 with TRBJ1-2, with a tentative D call TRBD1 (6 bases). The germline CDR1 and CDR2 sequences are MGHRA and YSYEKL. V lost 6 bases and J 6 bases, leaving 14 bases between the germline ends. This CDR3 has 13 amino acids. CDR3 protein: CASRRVGGHGYTF. DNA for the CDR3: TGCGCCAGCAGAAGAGTAGGGGGGCATGGCTACACCTTC.

A remark on this clonotype: A much larger clone lies a single base off, so this may be a read error. The chain links TRBV6-1 to TRBJ2-5; TRBD2 is a possible D gene (6 bases). Deletions cut 7 bases from V and 5 bases from J, with 20 bases between. The CDR3 covers 15 residues. Germline values: CDR1 MNHNS, CDR2 SASEGT. This CDR3 reads CASTESGALGETQYF. The CDR3 DNA is TGTGCCAGCACTGAGTCGGGAGCGCTAGGGGAGACCCAGTACTTC.

The chain is built from TRBV6-1 and TRBJ1-3; D gene ambiguous. CDR1 and CDR2 (germline): MNHNS, SASEGT. There are 15 residues in the CDR3. Trimming pared 3 bases from V and 4 bases from J, leaving 13 bases between. CDR3: CASSEVRVAGNTIYF. CDR3 coding DNA: TGTGCCAGCAGTGAGGTGAGGGTGGCCGGAAACACCATATATTTT.

This clonotype was seen repeatedly, ten times or more. The J gene is TRBJ2-7, the V gene TRBV5-1, with 10 positions matching TRBD1. The CDR3 runs 17 residues. The trim removed 4 bases at V and 4 bases at J, leaving 14 bases unmatched. The germline V gene has CDR1 SGHRS and CDR2 YFSETQ. The CDR3 spells CASSLEGPGTGDYEQYF. The DNA for the CDR3 is TGCGCCAGCAGCCTAGAGGGGCCCGGGACAGGGGATTACGAGCAGTACTTC. Combining the CDR3 with reference TRBV5-1 and TRBJ2-7 gives the whole variable domain KAGVTQTPRYLIKTRGQQVTLSCSPISGHRSVSWYQQTPGQGLQFLFEYFSETQRNKGNFPGRFSGRQFSNSRSEMNVSTLELGDSALYLCASSLEGPGTGDYEQYFGPGTRLTVT.

This clonotype was counted a few times. V gene TRBV6-6 combines with J gene TRBJ1-1; no clear D. The germline V gene has CDR1 MNHNY and CDR2 SVGAGI (reference sequence). Between the trimmed V and J ends, which lost 2 bases and 1 base, there was a span of 8 bases. This CDR3 comprises 14 residues. In nucleotides, the CDR3 is TGTGCCAGCAGTTACGGTGACACGAACACTGAAGCTTTCTTT. Protein product: CASSYGDTNTEAFF.

This clonotype showed up just a few times. The chain carries TRBV5-1 and TRBJ2-3, with D uncertain. CDR1 is SGHRS, CDR2 YFSETQ, per germline. V dropped 0 bases and J dropped 6 bases, with 8 bases sitting between them. The CDR3 runs to 13 residues. CDR3 loop: CASSLEFEDTQYF. The CDR3 DNA sequence: TGCGCCAGCAGCTTGGAATTCGAGGATACGCAGTATTTT.

This clonotype was recorded many times. The chain carries TRBV5-5 and TRBJ1-1, with D possibly TRBD1 on 5 matching bases. Germline loops: CDR1 SGHKS, CDR2 YYEKEE (reference sequence). V lost 4 bases to trimming and J lost 5 bases, with 15 bases between them. The CDR3 covers 14 residues. For the CDR3, the DNA is TGTGCCAGCAGCAATGGGCCGCAGGGTACTGAAGCTTTCTTT. It specifies CASSNGPQGTEAFF.

This clonotype came up many times. The chain combines TRBV5-1 with TRBJ2-3; the D gene is possibly TRBD1 (6 bases). This CDR3 has 15 amino acids. The germline V and J ends were trimmed by 3 bases and 0 bases, with 11 bases remaining between them. Looked up from germline, CDR1 is SGHRS and CDR2 is YFSETQ. The CDR3 region is CASSSGHASTDTQYF. CDR3 nucleotide sequence: TGCGCCAGCAGCTCGGGACACGCAAGCACAGATACGCAGTATTTT.

This clonotype was counted at least ten times. This chain links TRBV24-1 with TRBJ1-2; unclear D gene. This CDR3 has 12 residues. Trimming stripped 4 bases from V and 4 bases from J, with 6 bases between. Germline CDR1 and CDR2: KGHDR and SFDVKD. The CDR3 sequence: CATSDVTYGYTF. As DNA, the CDR3 is TGTGCCACCAGTGACGTCACCTATGGCTACACCTTC.

The rearrangement uses TRBV2 and TRBJ2-7, with 7 bases aligning to TRBD2. The CDR3 contains 17 residues. CDR1 is SNHLY and CDR2 is FYNNEI in the germline V gene. With V trimmed by 10 bases and J by 1 base, 19 bases remained unmatched. CDR3 region: CANTPRPSAGLSYEQYF. The CDR3 nucleotides are TGTGCCAACACCCCCCGGCCGTCAGCGGGGCTATCCTACGAGCAGTACTTC. Full variable domain (outside the CDR3, taken from reference TRBV2 and TRBJ2-7): EPEVTQTPSHQVTQMGQEVILRCVPISNHLYFYWYRQILGQKVEFLVSFYNNEISEKSEIFDDQFSVERPDGSNFTLKIRSTKLEDSAMYFCANTPRPSAGLSYEQYFGPGTRLTVT.

This clonotype was observed many times. A junction end diverges from the germline sequence, so it may reflect a read error. The chain combines TRBV7-2 with TRBJ2-7; D gene unclear. Germline CDR1 SGHTA, CDR2 FQGNSA. The CDR3 loop spans 13 amino acids. The CDR3 here is CVSSPPGLFEQYF. CDR3 DNA: TGTGTCAGCAGCCCCCCGGGCCTTTTCGAGCAGTACTTC.

This clonotype was counted many times. V and J are TRBV7-9 and TRBJ2-2; the D gene is possibly TRBD1 (5 bases). Germline-derived CDR1 and CDR2 are SEHNR and FQNEAQ (reference sequence). The V end lost 4 bases, the J end lost 5 bases, and 17 bases lay between the germline ends. The CDR3 has 16 amino acids. This chain's CDR3 is CASSSRQGVGTGELFF. CDR3 nucleotide sequence: TGTGCCAGCAGCTCAAGGCAAGGGGTCGGGACCGGGGAGCTGTTTTTT. Full variable domain (rest looked up from reference TRBV7-9 and TRBJ2-2): DTGVSQNPRHKITKRGQNVTFRCDPISEHNRLYWYRQTLGQGPEFLTYFQNEAQLEKSRLLSDRFSAERPKGSFSTLEIQRTEQGDSAMYLCASSSRQGVGTGELFFGEGSRLTVL.

This clonotype has a count of ten or more. This sequence joins TRBV7-2 and TRBJ1-1; TRBD1 might be the D (5 bases). The CDR3 runs 14 residues. Germline V gene lookup returns CDR1 SGHTA and CDR2 FQGNSA. Trimming removed 2 bases at V and 5 bases at J, with 12 bases between. Here the CDR3 reads CASSLPWGGTEAFF. The CDR3 nucleotides read TGTGCCAGCAGCTTACCGTGGGGGGGGACTGAAGCTTTCTTT.

The chain joins TRBV6-2 or TRBV6-3 to TRBJ2-3, with 10 bases matching TRBD2. The junction had 12 bases not matched to a gene; V was cut back by 5 bases and J by 1 base. CDR3 length equals 18 residues. Germline assignment: CDR1 MNHEY and CDR2 SVGEGT. CDR3: CASSPYQRGGVGTDTQYF. The CDR3 DNA reads TGTGCCAGCAGTCCCTACCAGCGGGGGGGCGTGGGCACAGATACGCAGTATTTT.